The clone carrying this TCR beta chain was found many times. Its antigen is as yet unknown. The data are from a study of identical twins. General study points: Insertions were reduced in abundant cord blood beta clonotypes but not in memory repertoires. Excess sharing between twins was weaker in beta out-of-frame sequences. Out-of-frame alpha sequences that twins shared showed excess low generation probability. The models systematically underestimated how much out-of-frame TCR alpha was shared in monozygotic twins.

The CDR3 consists of 15 residues. J was trimmed by 6 bases and V by 0 bases; bases with no gene match: 3. Germline lookup yields CDR1 LGHNA and CDR2 YNFKEQ. TCRdb re-derived calls from the 5' RACE reads in MiXCR, one entry per CDR3 protein. This table has some 100,000 distinct CDR3 sequences, just under 6% appearing once. The sequence was obtained from a woman aged 50 to 60 in good health. The chain combines TRBV4-2 with TRBJ1-2; 11 positions agree with TRBD1. Sequencing was performed on memory T cells sorted from blood. Here the CDR3 reads CASSQEGQGVDGYTF. The CDR3 DNA is TGTGCCAGCAGCCAAGAGGGACAGGGGGTGGATGGCTACACCTTC.